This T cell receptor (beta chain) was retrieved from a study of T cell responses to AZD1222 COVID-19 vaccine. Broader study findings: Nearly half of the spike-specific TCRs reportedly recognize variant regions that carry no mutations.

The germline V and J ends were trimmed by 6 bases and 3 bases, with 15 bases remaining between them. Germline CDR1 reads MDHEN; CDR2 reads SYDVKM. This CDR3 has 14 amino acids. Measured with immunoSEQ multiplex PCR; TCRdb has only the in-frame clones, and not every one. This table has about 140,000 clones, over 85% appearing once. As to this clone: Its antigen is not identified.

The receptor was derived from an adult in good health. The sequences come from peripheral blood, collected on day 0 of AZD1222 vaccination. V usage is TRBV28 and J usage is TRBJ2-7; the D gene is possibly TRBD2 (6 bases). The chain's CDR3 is CASRRGPGDYEQYF. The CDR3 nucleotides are TGTGCCAGCAGGCGAGGGCCGGGGGACTACGAGCAGTACTTC.